These 24 T cell receptor beta chains were sequenced from one sample in a study of blood T cells in healthy people across ages. The authors ran a second PCR of about 6 to 11 cycles using a sample-barcoded 5' primer and a J-beta primer mix. TCRdb re-called the 5' RACE reads through MiXCR, storing one row per CDR3 protein. The sample includes approximately 1.5 million distinct CDR3 sequences, around 35% of them seen just once. The sequenced sample consisted of blood. The receptors were sampled from a woman aged 30 to 39 in good health.

Points on this clonotype: At one boundary the junction diverges from the germline segment, which might be a read error. The rearrangement links TRBV30 to TRBJ1-1; D not certain. This CDR3 is built from 13 residues. Germline V gene sequence: CDR1 GTSNPN, CDR2 SVGIG (reference sequence). The chain's CDR3 is CAWDRGMNTETFF. The CDR3, as DNA: TGTGCCTGGGATCGGGGAATGAACACTGAAACTTTCTTT.

This clonotype was observed a few times. The V gene is TRBV4-1, the J gene TRBJ2-1, with D possibly being TRBD2 (5 bases). In germline, CDR1 is MGHRA, CDR2 YSYEKL. Trimming left V 1 base short and J 8 bases short, with 12 bases between. CDR3 size: 14 residues. The CDR3 DNA is TGCGCCAGCAGCCAAGTGAGGCTAGCCGATGAGCAGTTCTTC. Translation: CASSQVRLADEQFF.

V and J are TRBV28 and TRBJ2-7; TRBD2 might be the D (6 bases). There are 15 residues in the CDR3. CDR1 is MDHEN, CDR2 SYDVKM, per germline. V was shortened by 2 bases and J by 5 bases, with 16 bases between the two germline ends. CDR3 coding DNA: TGTGCCAGCAGTTTAAGTATGGAGGGGCGAAACGAGCAGTACTTC. Its translation: CASSLSMEGRNEQYF. Complete variable domain (other parts from reference TRBV28 and TRBJ2-7): DVKVTQSSRYLVKRTGEKVFLECVQDMDHENMFWYRQDPGLGLRLIYFSYDVKMKEKGDIPEGYSVSREKKERFSLILESASTNQTSMYLCASSLSMEGRNEQYFGPGTRLTVT.

This clonotype was recorded a few times. J is TRBJ1-6 and V is TRBV20-1; 11 bases match TRBD1. The V gene end was trimmed by 6 bases and the J gene end by 7 bases; junction bases not matched to a gene: 2. Germline V gives CDR1 DFQATT, CDR2 SNEGSKA (reference sequence). This CDR3 contains 13 residues. CDR3 coding DNA: TGCAGTGCAAGGACAGGGGGCAATTCACCCCTCCACTTT. This codes for CSARTGGNSPLHF.

The chain has TRBV9 and TRBJ2-1, with D perhaps matching TRBD1 or TRBD2 (6 bases each). The CDR3 spans 14 residues. Trimming took off 6 bases at V and 7 bases at J, with 17 bases between the two ends. Per the germline V gene, CDR1 is SGDLS and CDR2 is YYNGEE. The CDR3, as DNA: TGTGCCAGCAACCGGGGGCCGACCTTGAATGAGCAGTTCTTC. Encoded protein: CASNRGPTLNEQFF.

The V gene is TRBV20-1, the J gene TRBJ2-5, with no clear D. Looked up from germline, CDR1 is DFQATT and CDR2 is SNEGSKA (reference sequence). Trimming took 1 base from V and 11 from J, leaving 11 bases between them. CDR3 length equals 11 residues. The CDR3, as DNA: TGCAGTGCTAGAGGAGTCGTAGAGCAGTACTTC. It specifies CSARGVVEQYF.

The chain couples TRBV27 to TRBJ1-6; D is perhaps TRBD1 (5 bases). The CDR3 consists of 12 residues. The V gene's germline CDR1 is MNHEY and CDR2 SMNVEV (reference sequence). Trimming removed 5 bases at V and 14 bases at J, with 13 bases between. The CDR3: CASSLEGVSLHF. The CDR3 nucleotides are TGTGCCAGCAGTCTCGAAGGGGTATCCCTCCACTTT.

Here the CDR3 DNA reads TGCGCCAGCAGTGTACGGGCCGGGGCCCATGTTGGTGATGAGCAGTTCTTC. Translated, it gives CASSVRAGAHVGDEQFF. The chain couples TRBV5-1 to TRBJ2-1; D may match TRBD1 or TRBD2 (5 bases each). The germline CDR1 and CDR2 sequences are SGHRS and YFSETQ. The CDR3 consists of 17 residues. The germline V and J ends were trimmed by 5 bases and 8 bases, with 26 bases remaining between them. Drawing the rest from reference TRBV5-1 and TRBJ2-1, the complete variable domain is KAGVTQTPRYLIKTRGQQVTLSCSPISGHRSVSWYQQTPGQGLQFLFEYFSETQRNKGNFPGRFSGRQFSNSRSEMNVSTLELGDSALYLCASSVRAGAHVGDEQFFGPGTRLTVL.

The rearrangement uses TRBV14 and TRBJ1-2; a weak D match, TRBD1 (5 bases). The V and J ends lost 0 bases and 2 bases respectively, with 19 bases between them. CDR3 length: 18 amino acids. Germline values: CDR1 SGHDN, CDR2 FVKESK. The CDR3 sequence: CASSQDLFVGARNYGYTF. The CDR3 coding sequence is TGTGCCAGCAGCCAAGATCTCTTCGTAGGGGCGCGCAACTATGGCTACACCTTC.

V usage is TRBV19 and J usage is TRBJ1-2; TRBD1 is a possible D gene (5 bases). This CDR3 has 16 amino acids. V gave up 0 bases and J gave up 1 base, with 12 bases separating them. The germline V gene has CDR1 LNHDA and CDR2 SQIVND (reference sequence). The CDR3 DNA reads as TGTGCCAGTAGTATAGATGGCAGGGCCGTTAACTATGGCTACACCTTC. Protein product: CASSIDGRAVNYGYTF.

The CDR3 reads CASRERQGREKLFF. CDR3 coding DNA: TGTGCCAGCAGAGAACGACAGGGACGTGAAAAACTGTTTTTT. This chain connects TRBV27 to TRBJ1-4; 7 nucleotides align to TRBD1. The V and J ends lost 6 bases and 7 bases, in that order; junction bases with no gene match: 8. The CDR3 totals 14 residues. Germline loops: CDR1 MNHEY, CDR2 SMNVEV (reference sequence).

This chain links TRBV10-3 with TRBJ1-2; D is undetermined. The CDR3 consists of 14 residues. Germline CDR1 reads ENHRY; CDR2 reads SYGVKD. V was trimmed by 4 bases and J by 4 bases, leaving 13 bases between them. CDR3 DNA: TGTGCCATCAGTGGACCGTCTTTCCCCTATGGCTACACCTTC. Amino acid sequence: CAISGPSFPYGYTF.

The CDR3 DNA reads as TGTGCCAGCAGCCAGAAAAGCGCCCGGGAGACCCAGTACTTC. This sequence encodes CASSQKSARETQYF. The chain combines TRBV3-1 with TRBJ2-5; D gene uncertain. Germline V CDR1 and CDR2: LGHDT, YNNKEL (reference sequence). The CDR3 runs to 14 residues. V gave up 3 bases and J gave up 5 bases, with 13 bases separating them.

On this clonotype: The junction differs from germline at one of its ends, possibly a read error. The rearrangement links TRBV3-1 to TRBJ2-2; 7 bases map to TRBD2. CDR3 length: 15 residues. Germline V gene sequence: CDR1 LGHDT, CDR2 YNNKEL (reference sequence). CDR3 residues: CACSRDYPNTGELFF. The DNA of the CDR3 is TGTGCCTGCAGTCGGGACTACCCGAACACCGGGGAGCTGTTTTTT.

This clonotype was counted at least ten times. The CDR3 nucleotides are TGTGCCAGGCGCGTAGTACCAGGGGCCGGGGAGCTGTTTTTT. As protein: CARRVVPGAGELFF. The V and J genes are TRBV6-9 and TRBJ2-2; D may be TRBD1 (6 bases). CDR1 and CDR2 from the germline V gene are MNHGY and SVAAGI. The CDR3 runs to 14 residues. V was clipped by 9 bases and J by 6 bases, with 17 bases between them.

This chain uses TRBV27 with TRBJ2-7; D uncertain. The germline V gene encodes CDR1 MNHEY and CDR2 SMNVEV (reference sequence). With 5 bases removed from V and 3 bases from J, the gap between germline ends came to 8 bases. There are 12 residues in the CDR3. CDR3 region: CASSRVCYEQYF. The DNA of the CDR3 is TGTGCCAGCAGTAGGGTTTGCTACGAGCAGTACTTC.

This clonotype was found a few times. This chain connects TRBV7-9 to TRBJ1-4, with D tentatively TRBD1 (6 bases). Trimming pared 6 bases from V and 5 bases from J, leaving 25 bases between. Looked up from germline, CDR1 is SEHNR and CDR2 is FQNEAQ (reference sequence). The CDR3 totals 18 residues. The CDR3 loop is CASREPGHHSQTNEKLFF. The DNA for the CDR3 is TGTGCCAGCAGGGAGCCGGGACACCATTCCCAGACCAATGAAAAACTGTTTTTT.

This clonotype occurred a few times. V gene TRBV3-1 combines with J gene TRBJ1-5, with D hard to call. CDR1 is LGHDT, CDR2 YNNKEL, per germline (reference sequence). The CDR3 has 13 amino acids. The V and J ends lost 1 base and 7 bases respectively, with 8 bases between them. In DNA form, the CDR3 reads TGTGCCAGCAGCCAAGTCGAGGGACAGCCCCAGCATTTT. Protein: CASSQVEGQPQHF. Full variable domain (outside the CDR3, taken from reference TRBV3-1 and TRBJ1-5): DTAVSQTPKYLVTQMGNDKSIKCEQNLGHDTMYWYKQDSKKFLKIMFSYNNKELIINETVPNRFSPKSPDKAHLNLHINSLELGDSAVYFCASSQVEGQPQHFGDGTRLSIL.

The chain joins TRBV28 to TRBJ2-5; 7 positions agree with TRBD2. V lost 4 bases and J lost 3; bases outside the gene matches: 5. From germline, CDR1 is MDHEN and CDR2 SYDVKM. There are 14 residues in the CDR3. The CDR3 DNA reads as TGTGCCAGCAGTTATTTGGGGGGGGAAGAGACCCAGTACTTC. This encodes CASSYLGGEETQYF.

In the case of this clonotype: At one boundary the junction diverges from the germline segment, which might be a read error. The CDR3 loop is CSAKGHMFYEQYF. The CDR3 coding sequence is TGCAGCGCTAAAGGACACATGTTCTACGAGCAGTACTTC. The chain recombines TRBV20-1 with TRBJ2-7; tentatively, D is TRBD1 (5 bases). There are 13 residues in the CDR3. Germline V gene lookup returns CDR1 DFQATT and CDR2 SNEGSKA (reference sequence).

This chain joins TRBV12-3 or TRBV12-4 and TRBJ1-1; D is ambiguous. The ends were cut back, 7 bases at V and 7 bases at J, with 22 bases in the middle. The CDR3 is 15 residues long. CDR3 amino acids: CASTLASGGFHEAFF. Written as DNA, the CDR3 is TGTGCCAGCACCCTCGCGTCGGGCGGATTCCATGAAGCTTTCTTT.

CDR3 in DNA: TGTGCCAGCAGCTCTAATGTCGGGGGTGAGGATGGCTACACCTTC. Translating it yields CASSSNVGGEDGYTF. The V and J genes are TRBV7-6 and TRBJ1-2; perhaps TRBD1 as D (5 bases). Per the germline V gene, CDR1 is SGHVS and CDR2 is FNYEAQ. This CDR3 contains 15 residues. Trimming stripped 4 bases from V and 6 bases from J, with 18 bases between.

The chain couples TRBV20-1 to TRBJ2-5; TRBD1 matches at 8 bases. The J call may be incorrect, as the DNA end agrees better with TRBJ2-7. The CDR3 runs to 15 residues. The germline CDR1 and CDR2 sequences are DFQATT and SNEGSKA (reference sequence). The CDR3 DNA follows: TGCAGTGCTAGAAGCAGGGGGCATCTTCCCTACGAGCAGTACTTC. This codes for CSARSRGHLPYEQYF.

Many counts were recorded for this clonotype. CDR3 sequence: CASSPGMGRSEETQYF. The CDR3 DNA follows: TGTGCCAGCAGCCCCGGGATGGGGAGATCAGAAGAGACCCAGTACTTC. This chain uses TRBV28 with TRBJ2-5, with D perhaps TRBD2 (5 bases). Per germline, CDR1 MDHEN and CDR2 SYDVKM. The germline V and J ends were trimmed by 6 bases and 3 bases, with 20 bases remaining between them. The CDR3 is 16 amino acids.